This is a list of T cell receptor beta chains from one sample in a study of identical twins. TCRdb reprocessed the 5' RACE reads with MiXCR, giving one entry per CDR3 protein. This table holds roughly 190,000 distinct CDR3 sequences, around a sixth found once. These data also formed part of another study, on T cells expressing NK-cell markers.

Sample: CD8+ T cells sorted from blood. Every receptor here comes from a woman younger than 35 in good health. CDR3s include the opening cysteine and the closing phenylalanine or tryptophan. The D gene is left open where the match is weak. Size is stated for part of the rows, as once, few or many counts, or as a class when the clone is expanded.

d_gene	v_gene	len	abundance	j_gene	CDR3nt	CDR3aa
-	TRBV13	13	-	TRBJ1-2	TGTGCCAGCAGCTTGCAGGGGAGCTATGGCTACACCTTC	CASSLQGSYGYTF
TRBD2	TRBV5-1	15	few	TRBJ2-7	TGCGCCAGCAGTCTCCTAGCGGGTACAACCTACGAGCAGTACTTC	CASSLLAGTTYEQYF
TRBD1	TRBV12-3/TRBV12-4	16	few	TRBJ2-1	TGTGCCAGCAGTTCGGTGGACAGGAGCTCCTACAATGAGCAGTTCTTC	CASSSVDRSSYNEQFF
-	TRBV12-3/TRBV12-4	13	few	TRBJ1-5	TGTGCCAGCAGTCTCGGGTGGCTACAGCCCCAGCATTTT	CASSLGWLQPQHF
-	TRBV5-1	13	few	TRBJ2-7	TGCGCCAGCAGCTCCCGATGGGGGGACGAGCAGTACTTC	CASSSRWGDEQYF
-	TRBV12-3/TRBV12-4	13	-	TRBJ2-5	TGTGCCAGCAGTTATAGCCTCAGGGGCCCCCAGTACTTC	CASSYSLRGPQYF
TRBD1	TRBV5-5	16	-	TRBJ2-7	TGTGCCAGCAGCATAAACCGGGACAGACAAGCCTACGAGCAGTACTTC	CASSINRDRQAYEQYF
-	TRBV9	13	-	TRBJ1-1	TGTGCCAGCAGCGCCAGCGGGGTGACTGAAGCTTTCTTT	CASSASGVTEAFF
-	TRBV7-4	12	-	TRBJ1-2	TGTGCCAGCAGCTTCGGTAGCTATGGCTACACCTTC	CASSFGSYGYTF
-	TRBV27	14	few	TRBJ2-1	TGTGCCAGCAACTGGAGGGGGGGCCTGAATGAGCAGTTCTTC	CASNWRGGLNEQFF
TRBD2	TRBV20-1	18	-	TRBJ2-7	TGCAGTGCTAGGATCGCAAGGACTAGCGGGGAGGTATCTACGACGCAGTACTTC	CSARIARTSGEVSTTQYF
-	TRBV5-6	13	few	TRBJ2-7	TGTGCCAGCAGCTCGGGATCCCCCTACGAGCAGTACTTC	CASSSGSPYEQYF
-	TRBV7-8	14	-	TRBJ2-7	TGTGCCAGCAGCCGAGGTCTATTGTCATCCGAGCAGTACTTC	CASSRGLLSSEQYF
-	TRBV27	15	-	TRBJ2-1	TGTGCCAGCAGGGGGGGGGCCTATGCGTACAATGAGCAGTTCTTC	CASRGGAYAYNEQFF
-	TRBV7-2	15	once	TRBJ2-5	TGTGCCAGCAGCCCGGCGCCAGGGGCCCAAGAGACCCAGTACTTC	CASSPAPGAQETQYF
-	TRBV12-3/TRBV12-4	13	few	TRBJ1-2	TGTGCCAGCAGTTTACCGGCGAGATATGGCTACACCTTC	CASSLPARYGYTF
TRBD1	TRBV9	17	few	TRBJ1-2	TGTGCCAGCAGCGCTCCGGACAACAAGGGGGCGAGCTATGGCTACACCTTC	CASSAPDNKGASYGYTF
TRBD2	TRBV27	16	few	TRBJ2-5	TGTGCCAGCAGTCTCACCCTAGCGGGGGCCCTGGAGACCCAGTACTTC	CASSLTLAGALETQYF
-	TRBV20-1	16	-	TRBJ1-6	TGCAGTGCTAGAGCCGGACGGGGGCTCGAAGAATCACCCCTCCACTTT	CSARAGRGLEESPLHF
-	TRBV12-3/TRBV12-4	14	-	TRBJ2-7	TGTGCCAGCAGTTTTGGGCCCCCCGTCGGCGAGCAGTACTTC	CASSFGPPVGEQYF
TRBD2	TRBV30	15	-	TRBJ2-7	TGTGCCTGGACCGTCCTTACCGGGGGGGGTCGGGAGCAGTACTTC	CAWTVLTGGGREQYF
-	TRBV5-1	14	-	TRBJ2-7	TGCGCCAGCAGCTTGATCGGTGGGACCTACGAGCAGTACTTC	CASSLIGGTYEQYF
-	TRBV12-3/TRBV12-4	14	-	TRBJ2-7	TGTGCCAGCAGTTTATCAGGGTTCAGCTACGAGCAGTACTTC	CASSLSGFSYEQYF
-	TRBV6-5	15	few	TRBJ2-7	TGTGCCAGCAGTTACCCCGGGTCGGGCTCGTTGGAGCAGTACTTC	CASSYPGSGSLEQYF
-	TRBV18	16	-	TRBJ2-3	TGTGCCAGCTCACACTCGACAGGGCGGGGGACAGATACGCAGTATTTT	CASSHSTGRGTDTQYF
TRBD1	TRBV11-2	15	-	TRBJ2-3	TGTGCCAGCAGCCAGTCACAGGGGTTTGCAGATACGCAGTATTTT	CASSQSQGFADTQYF
-	TRBV3-1	12	-	TRBJ1-2	TGTGCCAGCAGCCTACTTAGCCATGGCTACACCTTC	CASSLLSHGYTF